Following are 14 T cell receptor beta chains from one sample sequenced in a study of blood T cell repertoires in COVID-19. Profiling relied on immunoSEQ multiplex PCR, and the TCRdb table lists in-frame clones only, not all of them. The sample lists roughly 330,000 clones; around 83% were seen once. The sequencing input was peripheral blood. These receptors were taken from a woman aged 45-65 years with acute or convalescent COVID-19.

The chain recombines TRBV9 with TRBJ2-1, with TRBD1 identical over 10 bases. Unmatched junction bases numbered 13, after V lost 4 bases and J lost 3 bases. Germline V gives CDR1 SGDLS, CDR2 YYNGEE. The CDR3 is 18 residues long. CDR3 in amino acids: CASSPQLGGQGYYNEQFF. Written as DNA, the CDR3 is TGTGCCAGCAGCCCTCAGCTCGGGGGACAGGGGTACTACAATGAGCAGTTCTTC. The whole variable domain, filled in from reference TRBV9 and TRBJ2-1, reads DSGVTQTPKHLITATGQRVTLRCSPRSGDLSVYWYQQSLDQGLQFLIQYYNGEERAKGNILERFSAQQFPDLHSELNLSSLELGDSALYFCASSPQLGGQGYYNEQFFGPGTRLTVL.

This sequence joins TRBV9 and TRBJ2-6, with 13 positions matching TRBD2. Trimming removed 4 bases from V and 2 bases from J; junction bases left unmatched: 12. Per germline, CDR1 SGDLS and CDR2 YYNGEE. The CDR3 has 20 amino acids. The CDR3 nucleotides read TGTGCCAGCAGCCCTGGACTAGCGGGGGAACCAGGACCTGGGGCCAACGTCCTGACTTTC. Residues: CASSPGLAGEPGPGANVLTF.

This chain connects TRBV29-1 to TRBJ1-2; D is perhaps TRBD1 (5 bases). The V gene's germline CDR1 is SQVTM and CDR2 ANQGSEA. V lost 4 bases to trimming and J lost 4 bases, with 10 bases between them. There are 12 residues in the CDR3. The CDR3 protein is CSVVGGFYGYTF. CDR3 in DNA: TGCAGCGTTGTCGGGGGGTTCTATGGCTACACCTTC.

This clone was seen just once. The chain links TRBV11-1 to TRBJ2-1; 10 bases match TRBD2. This CDR3 has 14 amino acids. Germline V gene sequence: CDR1 SGHAT, CDR2 FQDESV (reference sequence). The ends lost 2 bases at V and 6 bases at J; junction bases unmatched: 1. The CDR3 nucleotides read TGTGCCAGCAGCTTACTAGCGGGAGCCAATGAGCAGTTCTTC. It is translated as CASSLLAGANEQFF.

The CDR3 spells CASSVVNRMNTEAFF. CDR3 coding DNA: TGTGCCAGCAGCGTAGTAAACAGGATGAACACTGAAGCTTTCTTT. The rearrangement joins TRBV9 to TRBJ1-1, with D possibly TRBD1 on 5 matching bases. Trimming shortened V by 0 bases and J by 0 bases, and 9 bases separated the two germline ends. The length of the CDR3 is 15 residues. Germline assignment: CDR1 SGDLS and CDR2 YYNGEE. The whole variable domain, remainder taken from reference TRBV9 and TRBJ1-1, is DSGVTQTPKHLITATGQRVTLRCSPRSGDLSVYWYQQSLDQGLQFLIQYYNGEERAKGNILERFSAQQFPDLHSELNLSSLELGDSALYFCASSVVNRMNTEAFFGQGTRLTVV.

The V call is TRBV5-6, the J call TRBJ2-5; 7 nucleotides align to TRBD1. Trimming cost V 5 bases and J 4 bases; bases outside gene matches: 14. The germline gives CDR1 SGHDT, CDR2 YYEEEE. CDR3 length: 16 residues. Here the CDR3 DNA reads TGTGCCAGCAGACGAAATTCCCGGGACAGTGGAGAGACCCAGTACTTC. Translating gives CASRRNSRDSGETQYF. Looking up the rest from reference TRBV5-6 and TRBJ2-5 gives the full variable domain: DAGVTQSPTHLIKTRGQQVTLRCSPKSGHDTVSWYQQALGQGPQFIFQYYEEEERQRGNFPDRFSGHQFPNYSSELNVNALLLGDSALYLCASRRNSRDSGETQYFGPGTRLLVL.

This chain links TRBV6-1 with TRBJ1-4; TRBD1 aligns across 7 bases. The CDR3 is 14 residues long. CDR1 and CDR2 (germline): MNHNS, SASEGT. The V and J ends lost 2 bases and 14 bases, in that order; junction bases with no gene match: 11. In DNA, the CDR3 is TGTGCCAGCAGTGAATTGGGGGACAGATTGATTCTGTTTTTT. Translating it yields CASSELGDRLILFF.

The CDR3 region has the DNA TGTGCCAGTACCTCGAGGGAGGGCCTTCAGCCCCAGCATTTT. Its translation: CASTSREGLQPQHF. The rearrangement links TRBV19 to TRBJ1-5; no clear D gene. The CDR3 consists of 14 residues. Germline V gives CDR1 LNHDA, CDR2 SQIVND (reference sequence). V was shortened by 7 bases and J by 6 bases, with 16 bases between the two germline ends.

The rearrangement joins TRBV9 to TRBJ1-1; 10 bases line up with TRBD1. The CDR3 has 15 residues. The junction had 9 bases not matched to a gene; V was cut back by 3 bases and J by 7 bases. CDR1 SGDLS and CDR2 YYNGEE come from the germline V gene. This CDR3 reads CASSGTGTGVNEAFF. The CDR3 DNA is TGTGCCAGCAGCGGAACCGGGACAGGGGTTAATGAAGCTTTCTTT.

The rearrangement joins TRBV7-2 to TRBJ2-1, with TRBD2 matching over 8 bases. CDR1 SGHTA and CDR2 FQGNSA come from the germline V gene. J gave up 9 bases and V 2 bases, and 9 bases lay outside the gene matches. The CDR3 has 15 amino acids. This CDR3 is CASSLLQVAGFEQFF. The DNA of the CDR3 is TGTGCCAGCAGCTTACTTCAGGTAGCGGGGTTTGAGCAGTTCTTC.

Written as DNA, the CDR3 is TGTGCCAGTAGTACCATATTAGGCAGGGGGCACACTGAAGCTTTCTTT. The encoded protein is CASSTILGRGHTEAFF. The rearrangement links TRBV19 to TRBJ1-1; 8 bases line up with TRBD1. With V trimmed by 4 bases and J by 3 bases, 10 bases remained unmatched. Germline V lookup: CDR1 LNHDA, CDR2 SQIVND (reference sequence). The CDR3 has 16 amino acids. The whole variable domain, filled in from reference TRBV19 and TRBJ1-1, reads DGGITQSPKYLFRKEGQNVTLSCEQNLNHDAMYWYRQDPGQGLRLIYYSQIVNDFQKGDIAEGYSVSREKKESFPLTVTSAQKNPTAFYLCASSTILGRGHTEAFFGQGTRLTVV.

This rearrangement joins TRBV2 to TRBJ1-5; 10 bases match TRBD1. The CDR3 has 15 amino acids. The V gene end was trimmed by 6 bases and the J gene end by 6 bases; junction bases not matched to a gene: 8. Per germline, CDR1 SNHLY and CDR2 FYNNEI. This chain's CDR3 is CASRSGTGASQPQHF. Here the CDR3 DNA reads TGTGCCAGCAGGTCCGGGACAGGGGCTAGTCAGCCCCAGCATTTT.

The genes are TRBV9 and TRBJ2-2, with 10 positions matching TRBD2. Germline values: CDR1 SGDLS, CDR2 YYNGEE. The trim removed 4 bases at V and 4 bases at J, leaving 10 bases unmatched. The CDR3 extends over 17 amino acids. CDR3 nucleotide sequence: TGTGCCAGCAGCTTCCACAGCGGGGGGGCGGGCACCGGGGAGCTGTTTTTT. This translates into CASSFHSGGAGTGELFF.

The V and J genes are TRBV2 and TRBJ2-5; D perhaps matches TRBD2 (6 bases). The CDR3 is 12 residues long. Trimming cost V 8 bases and J 4 bases, with 11 bases left between them. Germline V CDR1 and CDR2: SNHLY, FYNNEI. The CDR3, as DNA: TGTGCCAGCGGGGAGGTCAGAGAGACCCAGTACTTC. Translation gives CASGEVRETQYF.